The source of this T cell receptor beta chain is a study of blood T cell repertoires in COVID-19. Trimming removed 5 bases at V and 3 bases at J, with 10 bases between. Germline CDR1 is LNHDA and CDR2 is SQIVND (reference sequence). This CDR3 has 14 amino acids. Original handling: The authors estimated nucleated cell counts from reference gene primer amplification. The assay was immunoSEQ multiplex PCR, and TCRdb's table has in-frame clones only and misses some. The DNA was the basis for D and trimming; V, J and clone size are from that table. Found here are approximately 100,000 clones, around 86% of them singletons; the top ten hold more than 14%.

The material sequenced was peripheral blood. V usage is TRBV19 and J usage is TRBJ2-2; possibly TRBD1 for D (5 bases). The clonotype was recovered from a man between 50 and 59 years old with acute or convalescent COVID-19. This CDR3 is CASSGAGYTGELFF. CDR3 coding DNA: TGTGCCAGTAGTGGGGCAGGGTACACCGGGGAGCTGTTTTTT.